The 22 T cell receptor beta chains presented below share a single source sample, sequenced in a study of blood T cells in healthy people across ages. The authors ran a second PCR of about 7 to 12 cycles using a sample-barcoded 5' primer and a J-beta primer mix. TCRdb called the 5' RACE reads again in MiXCR, with one record for every CDR3 protein. The profile shows roughly 700,000 distinct CDR3 sequences, more than 40% of them singletons. Sequenced input: blood. The receptors come from an older woman in good health.

V gene TRBV15 combines with J gene TRBJ2-7; D unresolved. There are 13 residues in the CDR3. Germline lookup yields CDR1 LNHNV and CDR2 YYDKDF (reference sequence). V lost 4 bases, J lost 1 base, and 8 bases lay in between. The CDR3 nucleotides are TGTGCCACCAGCATCGTCAGGTCCTACGAGCAGTACTTC. As protein: CATSIVRSYEQYF.

This clonotype was observed a few times. The chain's CDR3 is CASSGAGTSGSPYEQYF. The DNA of the CDR3 is TGTGCCAGCAGTGGAGCCGGGACTAGCGGGAGTCCCTACGAGCAGTACTTC. The V call is TRBV25-1, the J call TRBJ2-7, with 14 bases aligning to TRBD2. Germline values: CDR1 MGHDK, CDR2 SYGVNS. This CDR3 comprises 17 residues. The ends lost 4 bases at V and 2 bases at J; junction bases unmatched: 7.

J is TRBJ1-4 and V is TRBV29-1; D gene uncertain. The CDR3 consists of 13 residues. V was trimmed by 0 bases and J by 3 bases, leaving 5 bases between them. Germline values: CDR1 SQVTM, CDR2 ANQGSEA. This chain's CDR3 is CSVEEGANEKLFF. The CDR3 DNA reads TGCAGCGTTGAAGAGGGAGCTAATGAAAAACTGTTTTTT.

This clonotype showed up just a few times. This chain joins TRBV6-1 and TRBJ2-7, with TRBD2 identical over 7 bases. In germline, CDR1 is MNHNS, CDR2 SASEGT. The CDR3 loop spans 15 amino acids. The J segment lost 6 bases and the V segment lost 8 bases, leaving 16 bases of the junction unmatched. This CDR3 is CASSVEGGSTGEQYF. The CDR3 coding sequence is TGTGCCAGCTCGGTGGAAGGCGGGAGCACGGGCGAGCAGTACTTC.

The chain combines TRBV7-9 with TRBJ1-1; TRBD1 might be the D (5 bases). Germline-derived CDR1 and CDR2 are SEHNR and FQNEAQ (reference sequence). Trimming removed 2 bases at V and 5 bases at J, with 18 bases between. This CDR3 contains 16 residues. The CDR3 DNA follows: TGTGCCAGCAGCTTATCGATAGGGGTCTCGGGTACTGAAGCTTTCTTT. As protein: CASSLSIGVSGTEAFF.

J is TRBJ1-1 and V is TRBV19; perhaps TRBD1 as D (5 bases). The CDR3 consists of 13 residues. Between the trimmed V and J ends, which lost 7 bases and 3 bases, there was a span of 12 bases. Germline V gene lookup returns CDR1 LNHDA and CDR2 SQIVND (reference sequence). The CDR3 region has the DNA TGTGCCAGTAAGGGCAGGGAGGACACTGAAGCTTTCTTT. Protein product: CASKGREDTEAFF.

The chain uses TRBV24-1 and TRBJ1-2, with D maybe TRBD1 (5 bases). The CDR3 loop spans 12 amino acids. Germline CDR1 is KGHDR and CDR2 is SFDVKD. Trimming removed 7 bases at V and 4 bases at J, with 9 bases between. The CDR3 bases are TGTGCCACCAGCCGGGACGGCTATGGCTACACCTTC. This translates into CATSRDGYGYTF.

The J gene is TRBJ2-1, the V gene TRBV4-3, with 7 nucleotides matching TRBD2. With the DNA end fitting TRBJ2-7 better, the J assignment may be wrong. The CDR3 consists of 18 residues. The germline V gene encodes CDR1 LGHNA and CDR2 YSLEER. The CDR3 loop reads CASSQDWAGGSSYNEQYF. The CDR3 region has the DNA TGCGCCAGCAGCCAAGATTGGGCCGGCGGGAGTTCCTACAATGAGCAGTACTTC.

V is TRBV5-1 and J is TRBJ2-5, with 11 positions matching TRBD1. Germline CDR1 is SGHRS and CDR2 is YFSETQ. Trimming removed 3 bases from V and 10 bases from J; junction bases left unmatched: 2. The CDR3 totals 12 residues. This CDR3 is CASSWDRGDQYF. CDR3 sequence (DNA): TGCGCCAGCAGCTGGGACAGGGGGGACCAGTACTTC. The variable domain in full, completed from reference TRBV5-1 and TRBJ2-5, reads KAGVTQTPRYLIKTRGQQVTLSCSPISGHRSVSWYQQTPGQGLQFLFEYFSETQRNKGNFPGRFSGRQFSNSRSEMNVSTLELGDSALYLCASSWDRGDQYFGPGTRLLVL.

This rearrangement joins TRBV6-2 or TRBV6-3 to TRBJ1-2; D not certain. The CDR3 spans 13 residues. Germline CDR1 and CDR2: MNHEY and SVGEGT. The V gene lost 6 bases and the J gene lost 7 bases, with 15 bases spanning the gap. The CDR3 is CASSPHGGGGYTF. As DNA, the CDR3 is TGTGCCAGCAGCCCGCACGGTGGCGGTGGCTACACCTTC.

The V gene is TRBV7-9, the J gene TRBJ2-1; the D gene is possibly TRBD1 (5 bases). The CDR3 is 15 residues long. With 8 bases removed from V and 9 bases from J, the gap between germline ends came to 23 bases. CDR1 is SEHNR, CDR2 FQNEAQ, per germline (reference sequence). For the CDR3, the DNA is TGTGCCAGCTCAACCCCAGGGCAGGCCGCCCCTGAGCAGTTCTTC. It is translated as CASSTPGQAAPEQFF.

This clonotype appeared a few times. The V call is TRBV15, the J call TRBJ2-6, with 10 bases that match TRBD2. Germline V CDR1 and CDR2: LNHNV, YYDKDF (reference sequence). V lost 3 bases, J lost 4 bases, and 9 bases stayed unmatched. This CDR3 contains 18 residues. CDR3 sequence reads: CATSRRLAGASGANVLTF. The CDR3 region has the DNA TGTGCCACCAGCAGGAGGCTAGCGGGAGCTTCGGGGGCCAACGTCCTGACTTTC.

The V call is TRBV3-1, the J call TRBJ2-2; unclear D gene. The V end was cut by 1 base, the J end by 8 bases, with 17 bases between. The germline V gene has CDR1 LGHDT and CDR2 YNNKEL (reference sequence). The CDR3 sequence is 16 residues long. CDR3 protein: CASSQVPPGSWGELFF. CDR3 sequence (DNA): TGTGCCAGCAGCCAAGTCCCCCCGGGTTCGTGGGGGGAGCTGTTTTTT.

The CDR3 DNA is TGTGCCAGTAGTCCCGGGATGACATACGGGAGGATCTACGAGCAGTACTTC. It encodes CASSPGMTYGRIYEQYF. This chain links TRBV19 with TRBJ2-7; 7 bases match TRBD2. This CDR3 contains 17 residues. The germline gives CDR1 LNHDA, CDR2 SQIVND (reference sequence). The junction had 16 bases not matched to a gene; V was cut back by 5 bases and J by 3 bases. The full variable domain, with the rest looked up from reference TRBV19 and TRBJ2-7, is DGGITQSPKYLFRKEGQNVTLSCEQNLNHDAMYWYRQDPGQGLRLIYYSQIVNDFQKGDIAEGYSVSREKKESFPLTVTSAQKNPTAFYLCASSPGMTYGRIYEQYFGPGTRLTVT.

The J gene is TRBJ2-4, the V gene TRBV5-1; TRBD1 aligns across 12 bases. CDR1 is SGHRS, CDR2 YFSETQ, per germline. CDR3 length: 16 residues. V trimming: 2 bases; J trimming: 7 bases; junction bases outside the gene matches: 7. CDR3 sequence reads: CASSFRPGQGANIQYF. The CDR3 nucleotides are TGCGCCAGCAGCTTCAGGCCGGGACAGGGGGCGAACATTCAGTACTTC.

This chain's CDR3 is CSVEARGGMNNEQFF. The CDR3 DNA sequence: TGCAGCGTTGAAGCGCGCGGGGGGATGAACAATGAGCAGTTCTTC. The rearrangement uses TRBV29-1 and TRBJ2-1; 8 bases fit TRBD2. This CDR3 contains 15 residues. Germline loops: CDR1 SQVTM, CDR2 ANQGSEA. After removal of 1 base from V and 5 bases from J, the junction contained 7 bases not matched to a gene.

The V gene is TRBV2, the J gene TRBJ2-7; the D is unclear. V lost 8 bases and J lost 6, with 17 bases in between. CDR1 and CDR2 (germline): SNHLY, FYNNEI. This CDR3 comprises 13 residues. The CDR3 sequence is CASAPAIGLEQYF. CDR3 DNA sequence: TGTGCCAGCGCCCCGGCCATAGGCCTCGAGCAGTACTTC. Full variable domain (remainder filled in from reference TRBV2 and TRBJ2-7): EPEVTQTPSHQVTQMGQEVILRCVPISNHLYFYWYRQILGQKVEFLVSFYNNEISEKSEIFDDQFSVERPDGSNFTLKIRSTKLEDSAMYFCASAPAIGLEQYFGPGTRLTVT.

The chain couples TRBV18 to TRBJ2-7; D is possibly TRBD1 (6 bases). The CDR3 is 15 residues long. The germline CDR1 and CDR2 sequences are KGHSH and LQKENI. V was cut by 5 bases and J by 4 bases, with 18 bases left in between. The CDR3 bases are TGTGCCAGCTCAACTACAGGGTTGGGAAGGTACGAGCAGTACTTC. Protein sequence: CASSTTGLGRYEQYF.

The rearrangement links TRBV9 to TRBJ2-1; 14 nucleotides match TRBD2. After removal of 1 base from V and 8 bases from J, the junction contained 8 bases not matched to a gene. Germline V gives CDR1 SGDLS, CDR2 YYNGEE. The CDR3 contains 17 residues. The CDR3 nucleotides read TGTGCCAGCAGCGTACGCACCGGGACTAGCGGGAGCGATGAGCAGTTCTTC. This codes for CASSVRTGTSGSDEQFF. Together with reference TRBV9 and TRBJ2-1, the CDR3 gives the full variable domain: DSGVTQTPKHLITATGQRVTLRCSPRSGDLSVYWYQQSLDQGLQFLIQYYNGEERAKGNILERFSAQQFPDLHSELNLSSLELGDSALYFCASSVRTGTSGSDEQFFGPGTRLTVL.

The V call is TRBV29-1, the J call TRBJ2-7, with D perhaps TRBD1 (5 bases). Germline V gives CDR1 SQVTM, CDR2 ANQGSEA. The CDR3 totals 13 residues. Trimming stripped 7 bases from V and 7 bases from J, with 20 bases between. The chain's CDR3 is CSASTALREEQYF. The CDR3, as DNA: TGCAGCGCTTCGACAGCCTTACGTGAAGAGCAGTACTTC.

The genes are TRBV5-5 and TRBJ2-1, with TRBD2 matching 13 bases. The CDR3 runs to 16 residues. V was clipped by 0 bases and J by 14 bases; unmatched bases: 11. Germline CDR1 SGHKS, CDR2 YYEKEE (reference sequence). The CDR3 region has the DNA TGTGCCAGCAGCTTGGCTTCCGGGACTAGCGGGATATCTGAGTTCTTC. Its translation: CASSLASGTSGISEFF.

The genes are TRBV20-1 and TRBJ1-4; D call uncertain. V shed 6 bases and J shed 0 bases, with 11 bases lying between them. The CDR3 is 14 amino acids. Germline CDR1 and CDR2: DFQATT and SNEGSKA (reference sequence). The CDR3 coding sequence is TGCAGTGCACATTCCCCTACAACTAATGAAAAACTGTTTTTT. This gives the protein CSAHSPTTNEKLFF.